This TCR beta chain appears in the sequencing data of a study of cytomegalovirus exposure and HLA in healthy donors. This CDR3 has 12 amino acids. The germline CDR1 and CDR2 sequences are SQVTM and ANQGSEA. Both 60 Vbeta primers and 13 Jbeta primers went into the PCR. Produced via immunoSEQ multiplex PCR; TCRdb's table is partial and in-frame only. The data contain under 150,000 clones, 82% of them singletons. V is TRBV29-1 and J is TRBJ2-5, with 7 bases matching TRBD1. The closer fit of TRBJ2-7 to the DNA end suggests the J call may be wrong. The sample comprised PBMCs. The receptor was isolated from a male donor in good health and CMV-seronegative. This chain's CDR3 is CSGRDSSYEQYF. The CDR3 DNA is TGCAGCGGCCGGGACAGCTCCTACGAGCAGTACTTC.